The entry that follows covers one TCR beta chain sequence. This record comes from a study of blood T cell repertoires in COVID-19. Produced via immunoSEQ multiplex PCR; TCRdb's table is partial and in-frame only. The table lists 180,000 or so clones, just over 85% of them singletons. Germline V gives CDR1 SGHDT, CDR2 YYEEEE. This CDR3 region has 15 residues. V lost 6 bases and J lost 10; bases outside the gene matches: 16. The chain uses TRBV5-6 and TRBJ2-1, with TRBD2 matching 7 bases. The clonotype was recovered from a man in his 60s with acute or convalescent COVID-19. The source material was peripheral blood. The CDR3 nucleotides are TGTGCCAGCACCCCAGGGAAGCGGGGCCTGCGGGAGCAGTTCTTC. This encodes CASTPGKRGLREQFF.